The 20 T cell receptor beta chains given below trace back to one sample, sequenced in a study of response to subunit inactivated influenza vaccine. TCRdb re-derived calls from the RT-PCR reads in MiXCR, one entry per CDR3 protein. The table records hundreds of thousands of distinct CDR3 sequences, less than 30% of them present only once. The starting material was CD4+ T cells sorted from PBMCs, obtained more than 4 days after vaccination. These receptor sequences come from a man aged 50 to 59 who received an inactivated influenza vaccine.

The chain has TRBV20-1 and TRBJ1-1; a possible D gene is TRBD1 (5 bases). The CDR3 is 16 amino acids. Trimming removed 5 bases from V and 0 bases from J, with 19 bases in between. Looked up from germline, CDR1 is DFQATT and CDR2 is SNEGSKA (reference sequence). The CDR3 is CSAPRVRGRVNTEAFF. The CDR3 DNA is TGCAGTGCTCCCCGGGTTAGGGGTCGGGTGAACACTGAAGCTTTCTTT.

This clonotype has at least ten counts. The chain combines TRBV12-3 or TRBV12-4 with TRBJ2-1; 16 bases are a match to TRBD2. The junction had 7 bases not matched to a gene; V was cut back by 4 bases and J by 1 base. The CDR3 runs 19 residues. The CDR3 sequence: CASSSGTSGRARSYNEQFF. The CDR3 coding sequence is TGTGCCAGCAGTTCAGGGACTAGCGGGAGGGCCAGGTCCTACAATGAGCAGTTCTTC.

The V and J genes are TRBV12-3 or TRBV12-4 and TRBJ1-3, with TRBD1 identical over 9 bases. The CDR3 length is 16 residues. Losses at the gene ends were 5 bases for V and 1 base for J; bases not matched to a gene: 6. The CDR3 coding sequence is TGTGCCAGCAGTCCCGGGACAGGGCTTTCTGGAAACACCATATATTTT. Encoded protein: CASSPGTGLSGNTIYF.

The chain links TRBV7-9 to TRBJ2-7; 7 nucleotides line up with TRBD1. Germline V gene sequence: CDR1 SEHNR, CDR2 FQNEAQ (reference sequence). V was clipped by 3 bases and J by 4 bases; unmatched bases: 12. The CDR3 loop spans 16 amino acids. The CDR3 protein is CASSFRRSGGTYEQYF. The DNA of the CDR3 is TGTGCCAGCAGCTTCCGTCGTTCAGGGGGTACTTACGAGCAGTACTTC.

J is TRBJ2-2 and V is TRBV18, with a weak D call TRBD2 (6 bases). Trimming took off 0 bases at V and 6 bases at J, with 11 bases between the two ends. Germline CDR1 is KGHSH and CDR2 is LQKENI. The CDR3 loop spans 15 amino acids. CDR3 DNA sequence: TGTGCCAGCTCACCACCGACTAGGGGCGCCGGGGAGCTGTTTTTT. Its translation: CASSPPTRGAGELFF.

This clonotype appeared a few times. V is TRBV19 and J is TRBJ2-1; D unclear. The CDR3 contains 13 residues. V was cut by 4 bases and J by 9 bases, with 13 bases left in between. Germline V gives CDR1 LNHDA, CDR2 SQIVND (reference sequence). The CDR3 sequence is CASSTQRMSEQFF. The CDR3 DNA is TGTGCCAGTAGTACACAGAGAATGAGTGAGCAGTTCTTC.

This clonotype was seen more than once but under ten times. The chain is built from TRBV20-1 and TRBJ2-5, with D maybe TRBD2 (6 bases). The CDR3 is 13 residues long. Germline V CDR1 and CDR2: DFQATT, SNEGSKA (reference sequence). V lost 3 bases to trimming and J lost 2 bases, with 10 bases between them. CDR3 sequence reads: CSASAGLQETQYF. The CDR3 region has the DNA TGCAGTGCTAGCGCGGGGCTACAAGAGACCCAGTACTTC.

This chain connects TRBV11-2 to TRBJ2-1; 13 bases are shared with TRBD2. After removal of 1 base from V and 0 bases from J, the junction contained 9 bases not matched to a gene. There are 20 residues in the CDR3. Germline CDR1 SGHAT, CDR2 FQNNGV. The CDR3 region has the DNA TGTGCCAGCAGCTTAGGCGGTGGACTAGCGGGGGTTAGCTCCTACAATGAGCAGTTCTTC. Translating gives CASSLGGGLAGVSSYNEQFF.

Only a few counts were recorded for this clonotype. This sequence joins TRBV7-2 and TRBJ2-5; 10 bases fit TRBD2. V trimming: 0 bases; J trimming: 5 bases; junction bases outside the gene matches: 6. Looked up from germline, CDR1 is SGHTA and CDR2 is FQGNSA. This CDR3 spans 16 amino acids. CDR3 coding DNA: TGTGCCAGCAGCTTAGCGCGGCTAGCGGGAGTTGAGACCCAGTACTTC. This translates into CASSLARLAGVETQYF.

J is TRBJ2-3 and V is TRBV20-1; D call uncertain. The CDR3 covers 13 residues. The V and J ends lost 5 bases and 4 bases respectively, with 13 bases between them. Germline V CDR1 and CDR2: DFQATT, SNEGSKA (reference sequence). For the CDR3, the DNA is TGCAGTGCTCGTCGGCAGTGGCCAGATACGCAGTATTTT. Its translation is CSARRQWPDTQYF.

This clonotype was seen a handful of times. V is TRBV20-1 and J is TRBJ2-1; maybe TRBD2 (6 bases). This CDR3 is 14 amino acids long. Germline CDR1 reads DFQATT; CDR2 reads SNEGSKA (reference sequence). Trimming shortened V by 2 bases and J by 4 bases, and 12 bases separated the two germline ends. CDR3 sequence (DNA): TGCAGTGCTAGACCAGGAGGGCTTTACAATGAGCAGTTCTTC. Protein: CSARPGGLYNEQFF.

The chain uses TRBV3-1 and TRBJ1-5, with a possible D match to TRBD1 (5 bases). CDR3 size: 14 residues. The V end was cut by 3 bases, the J end by 6 bases, with 12 bases between. Germline CDR1 LGHDT, CDR2 YNNKEL (reference sequence). In nucleotides, the CDR3 is TGTGCCAGCAGCCAGGGCGGGGGAAGTCAGCCCCAGCATTTT. This translates into CASSQGGGSQPQHF.

The chain combines TRBV27 with TRBJ2-7, with 11 bases matching TRBD1. With V trimmed by 7 bases and J by 6 bases, 5 bases remained unmatched. CDR3 length: 13 amino acids. CDR1 is MNHEY and CDR2 is SMNVEV in the germline V gene (reference sequence). CDR3 sequence: CASKGQGGSEQYF. Written as DNA, the CDR3 is TGTGCCAGCAAGGGACAGGGGGGGTCCGAGCAGTACTTC.

This clonotype turned up a few times. The CDR3: CSARARTRIQETQYF. As DNA, the CDR3 is TGCAGTGCTAGAGCCCGAACAAGAATCCAAGAGACCCAGTACTTC. The rearrangement joins TRBV20-1 to TRBJ2-5; D remains ambiguous. The CDR3 runs to 15 residues. The germline gives CDR1 DFQATT, CDR2 SNEGSKA (reference sequence). Trimming took off 1 base at V and 1 base at J, with 13 bases between the two ends.

This clonotype was counted between two and nine times. The chain carries TRBV7-9 and TRBJ1-1; perhaps TRBD1 as D (6 bases). Germline CDR1 SEHNR, CDR2 FQNEAQ (reference sequence). Trimming took 6 bases from V and 3 from J, leaving 11 bases between them. The CDR3 is made up of 13 amino acids. The CDR3 nucleotides read TGTGCCAGCAGTAGGGACACCGACACTGAAGCTTTCTTT. This gives the protein CASSRDTDTEAFF.

This clonotype was recorded a few times. V usage is TRBV7-9 and J usage is TRBJ2-2; D not certain. V was pared by 2 bases and J by 7 bases, with 8 bases between. The CDR3 sequence is 13 residues long. The germline V gene encodes CDR1 SEHNR and CDR2 FQNEAQ (reference sequence). The CDR3 sequence: CASSLRPFGELFF. The CDR3 bases are TGTGCCAGCAGCTTACGGCCTTTCGGGGAGCTGTTTTTT.

V usage is TRBV3-1 and J usage is TRBJ2-7, with D uncertain. CDR1 is LGHDT and CDR2 is YNNKEL in the germline V gene (reference sequence). V was clipped by 1 base and J by 3 bases, with 13 bases between them. The CDR3 is 15 amino acids. CDR3 in DNA: TGTGCCAGCAGCCAAGGATTAGCAATTATCTACGAGCAGTACTTC. Amino acid sequence: CASSQGLAIIYEQYF.

The chain joins TRBV4-2 to TRBJ2-7, with 12 positions matching TRBD2. Trimming at V came to 5 bases and at J to 3 bases, leaving 8 bases not matched to a gene. The CDR3 is 16 residues long. Looked up from germline, CDR1 is LGHNA and CDR2 is YNFKEQ. DNA of the CDR3: TGTGCCAGCAGCTTGCGGACTAGCGGGACCAACTACGAGCAGTACTTC. Residues: CASSLRTSGTNYEQYF.

This clonotype was detected a few times. V and J are TRBV9 and TRBJ1-2, with a possible D match to TRBD1 (5 bases). V lost 2 bases and J 2 bases, leaving 10 bases between the germline ends. The length of the CDR3 is 14 residues. Germline CDR1 and CDR2: SGDLS and YYNGEE. CDR3 protein: CASSVGTGNYGYTF. The CDR3 DNA sequence: TGTGCCAGCAGCGTCGGGACGGGAAACTATGGCTACACCTTC.

The genes are TRBV3-1 and TRBJ2-6, with 8 bases lining up with TRBD1. The junction had 20 bases not matched to a gene; V was cut back by 11 bases and J by 2 bases. This CDR3 is built from 19 residues. Germline V CDR1 and CDR2: LGHDT, YNNKEL (reference sequence). The CDR3 DNA sequence: TGTGCCTGCTGTTTACGCCGCAGGGGGCTATCTACTGGGGCCAACGTCCTGACTTTC. Translated, it gives CACCLRRRGLSTGANVLTF.